This T cell receptor beta chain was profiled in a study of shared clonotypes between healthy human individuals. Across the whole study: Researchers assigned three CD4 naive, three CD4 memory, two CD8 naive and one CD8 memory plate to each donor. The study, taken as a whole, reports: Incompleteness in sorted-subset sequencing, despite large depth, was shown by rarefaction. Tissues were not sampled, only blood, and their repertoires likely differ.

Terminally differentiated effector memory CD45RA+ cells were excluded by CCR7 positive selection of CD45RO-negative cells. Approximately 210 ng DNA, around 30,000 T cell genomes, went into each sorted-subset replicate PCR. Clones were read by immunoSEQ multiplex PCR, and TCRdb kept only the in-frame ones, dropping some. Of 1.5 million to 2.5 million clones listed, approximately 94% are singletons. Concerning this clone itself: Its antigen remains unidentified.

The CDR3 sequence is 15 residues long. The V segment lost 4 bases and the J segment 5 bases; nucleotides outside the gene matches: 6. Germline V gene lookup returns CDR1 MDHEN and CDR2 SYDVKM. Sample: naive CD8+ T cells sorted from blood. The V call is TRBV28, the J call TRBJ2-1; TRBD2 matches at 9 bases. The receptor was derived from a young man in good health. This CDR3 reads CASSSPGLADNEQFF. CDR3 in DNA: TGTGCCAGCAGTTCCCCGGGACTAGCCGACAATGAGCAGTTCTTC. The full variable domain, its missing parts supplied by reference TRBV28 and TRBJ2-1, is DVKVTQSSRYLVKRTGEKVFLECVQDMDHENMFWYRQDPGLGLRLIYFSYDVKMKEKGDIPEGYSVSREKKERFSLILESASTNQTSMYLCASSSPGLADNEQFFGPGTRLTVL.